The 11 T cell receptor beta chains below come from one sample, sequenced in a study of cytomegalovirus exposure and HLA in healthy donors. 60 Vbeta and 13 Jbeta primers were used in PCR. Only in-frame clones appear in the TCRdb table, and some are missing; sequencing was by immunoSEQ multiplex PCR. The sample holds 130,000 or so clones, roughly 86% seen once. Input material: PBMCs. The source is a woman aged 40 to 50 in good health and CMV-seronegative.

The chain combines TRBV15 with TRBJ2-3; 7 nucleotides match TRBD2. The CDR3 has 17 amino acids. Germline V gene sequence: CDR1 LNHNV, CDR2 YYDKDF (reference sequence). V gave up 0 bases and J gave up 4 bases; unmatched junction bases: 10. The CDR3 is CATSRDELANPADTQYF. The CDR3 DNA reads TGTGCCACCAGCAGAGATGAACTAGCGAACCCTGCAGATACGCAGTATTTT.

The CDR3 DNA sequence: TGTGCCAGCAGCTTAGTAGCGGGAGGGTACAATGAGCAGTTCTTC. It is translated as CASSLVAGGYNEQFF. The chain joins TRBV7-2 to TRBJ2-1, with 11 bases matching TRBD2. The germline V gene encodes CDR1 SGHTA and CDR2 FQGNSA. Trimming took 1 base from V and 4 from J; bases not matched to a gene: 0. This CDR3 contains 15 residues.

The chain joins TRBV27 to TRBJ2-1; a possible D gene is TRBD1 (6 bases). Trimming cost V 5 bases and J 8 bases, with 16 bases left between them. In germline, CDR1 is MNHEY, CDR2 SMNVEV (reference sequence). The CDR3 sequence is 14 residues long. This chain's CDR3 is CASSPTGPWDEQFF. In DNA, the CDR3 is TGTGCCAGCAGTCCGACAGGCCCGTGGGATGAGCAGTTCTTC.

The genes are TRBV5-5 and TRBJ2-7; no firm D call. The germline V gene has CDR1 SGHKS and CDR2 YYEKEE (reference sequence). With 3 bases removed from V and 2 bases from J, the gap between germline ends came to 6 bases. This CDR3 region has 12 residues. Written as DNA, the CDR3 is TGTGCCAGCAGCTACATAACCTACGAGCAGTACTTC. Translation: CASSYITYEQYF.

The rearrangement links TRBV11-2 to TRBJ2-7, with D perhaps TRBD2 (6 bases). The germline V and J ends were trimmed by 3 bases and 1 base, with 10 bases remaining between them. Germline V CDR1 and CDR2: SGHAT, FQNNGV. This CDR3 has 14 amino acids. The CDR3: CASSFSGVSYEQYF. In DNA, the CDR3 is TGTGCCAGCAGCTTCTCGGGGGTGTCCTACGAGCAGTACTTC. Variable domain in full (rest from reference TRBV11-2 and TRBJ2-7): EAGVAQSPRYKIIEKRQSVAFWCNPISGHATLYWYQQILGQGPKLLIQFQNNGVVDDSQLPKDRFSAERLKGVDSTLKIQPAKLEDSAVYLCASSFSGVSYEQYFGPGTRLTVT.

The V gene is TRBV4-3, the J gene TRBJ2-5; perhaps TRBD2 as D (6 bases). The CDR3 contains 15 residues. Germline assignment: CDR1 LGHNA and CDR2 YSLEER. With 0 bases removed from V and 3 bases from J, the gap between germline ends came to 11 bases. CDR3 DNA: TGCGCCAGCAGCCAAGAACCGGGAGAAGAAGAGACCCAGTACTTC. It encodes CASSQEPGEEETQYF.

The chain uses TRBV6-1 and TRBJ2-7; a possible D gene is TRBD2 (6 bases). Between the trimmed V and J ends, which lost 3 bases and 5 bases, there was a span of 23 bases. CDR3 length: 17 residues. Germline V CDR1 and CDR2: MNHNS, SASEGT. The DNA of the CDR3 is TGTGCCAGCAGTGAGTTACTAGCTCTTACCCCCGGCCACGAGCAGTACTTC. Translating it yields CASSELLALTPGHEQYF.

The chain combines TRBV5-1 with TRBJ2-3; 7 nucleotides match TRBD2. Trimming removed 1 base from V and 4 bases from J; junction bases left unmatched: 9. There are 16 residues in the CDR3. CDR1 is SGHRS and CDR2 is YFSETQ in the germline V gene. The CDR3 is CASSLRGGRESDTQYF. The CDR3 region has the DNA TGCGCCAGCAGCTTGAGGGGCGGGAGAGAGTCAGATACGCAGTATTTT.

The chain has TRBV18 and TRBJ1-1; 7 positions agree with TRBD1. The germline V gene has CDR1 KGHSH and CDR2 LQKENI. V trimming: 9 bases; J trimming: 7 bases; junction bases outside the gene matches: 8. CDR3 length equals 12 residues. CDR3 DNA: TGTGCCAGTGAGACCCGGGACAGTGAAGCTTTCTTT. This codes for CASETRDSEAFF.

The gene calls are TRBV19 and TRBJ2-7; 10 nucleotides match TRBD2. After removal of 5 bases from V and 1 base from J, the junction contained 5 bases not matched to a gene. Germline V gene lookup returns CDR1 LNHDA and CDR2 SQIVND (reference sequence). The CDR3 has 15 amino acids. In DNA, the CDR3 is TGTGCCAGTAGTCCCCGGACTAGCGGATCCTACGAGCAGTACTTC. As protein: CASSPRTSGSYEQYF.

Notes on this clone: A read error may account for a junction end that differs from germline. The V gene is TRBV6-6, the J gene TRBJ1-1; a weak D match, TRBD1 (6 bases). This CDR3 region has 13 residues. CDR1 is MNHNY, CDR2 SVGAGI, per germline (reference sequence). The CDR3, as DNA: TGTGCCAGCAGTACCAGGGGCGAAACTGGAGCTTTCTTT. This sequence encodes CASSTRGETGAFF.